This T cell receptor beta chain was identified during a study of identifying expanded T cells in peripheral blood. Study observations and caveats: Roughly 2-week clone count variance significantly increased as total template count grew. About 1.2 clones differed between technical replicates, versus approximately 16 and 19 over time.

As regards this clone: What it binds is unknown.

During the collection period, no donor immune events like infections were recorded. Trimming pared 4 bases from V and 9 bases from J, leaving 15 bases between. CDR1 and CDR2 from the germline V gene are SGHDT and YYEEEE. The CDR3 totals 13 residues. Only in-frame clones appear in the TCRdb table, and some are missing; sequencing was by immunoSEQ multiplex PCR. The data show about 100,000 clones, roughly 87% seen once. This sequence was found in a person between 18 and 69 years old in good health. The material sequenced was blood. The chain is built from TRBV5-6 and TRBJ2-3; no clear D. The CDR3 bases are TGTGCCAGCAGCAGAGATGTAATTTCGACGCAGTATTTT. Amino acid sequence: CASSRDVISTQYF.